The 31 T cell receptor beta chains below come from one sample, sequenced in a study of cytomegalovirus exposure and HLA in healthy donors. Using immunoSEQ multiplex PCR, the repertoire was profiled, and TCRdb retains in-frame clones only, with some absent. The top ten clones hold approximately 1.5% of a sample with roughly 130,000 clones, roughly 86% of them seen once. The sample comprised PBMCs. The receptor set was obtained from a woman younger than 45 in good health and CMV-seronegative.

The rearrangement uses TRBV7-8 and TRBJ1-5; the D gene is possibly TRBD1 (5 bases). Germline V gives CDR1 SGHVS, CDR2 FQNEAQ. This CDR3 has 14 amino acids. The ends were cut back, 3 bases at V and 4 bases at J, with 10 bases in the middle. The CDR3 DNA sequence: TGTGCCAGCAGCTTTGGGGGACTAAATCAGCCCCAGCATTTT. This gives the protein CASSFGGLNQPQHF.

The chain couples TRBV6-5 to TRBJ1-2; weak D call: TRBD1 (5 bases). Per germline, CDR1 MNHEY and CDR2 SVGAGI. The CDR3 extends over 12 amino acids. V lost 6 bases, J lost 4 bases, and 9 bases lay in between. CDR3 sequence: CASSRDSYGYTF. DNA for the CDR3: TGTGCCAGCAGCCGCGACAGCTATGGCTACACCTTC.

This chain joins TRBV14 and TRBJ2-1; TRBD2 agrees at 15 bases. The CDR3 runs to 19 residues. With 1 base clipped from V and 3 bases from J, the junction kept 7 bases outside the gene matches. CDR1 is SGHDN, CDR2 FVKESK, per germline. The CDR3 loop is CASSQAWTSGGAFYNEQFF. Written as DNA, the CDR3 is TGTGCCAGCAGCCAAGCTTGGACTAGCGGGGGGGCCTTCTACAATGAGCAGTTCTTC.

The V and J genes are TRBV29-1 and TRBJ1-2, with TRBD1 identical over 9 bases. The CDR3 is 14 amino acids. The germline V gene encodes CDR1 SQVTM and CDR2 ANQGSEA. Germline trimming cut 3 bases from V and 7 bases from J; bases unmatched to any gene: 9. The CDR3 coding sequence is TGCAGCGTTGACAGGGTAACAGGGGGCGGTGGCTACACCTTC. It codes for CSVDRVTGGGGYTF.

V is TRBV14 and J is TRBJ2-7; D may be TRBD1 (6 bases). This CDR3 is built from 14 residues. CDR1 is SGHDN, CDR2 FVKESK, per germline. Trimming shortened V by 0 bases and J by 5 bases, and 11 bases separated the two germline ends. This CDR3 is CASSQDTYRDEQYF. The CDR3 region has the DNA TGTGCCAGCAGCCAAGATACTTACAGGGACGAGCAGTACTTC.

The V call is TRBV11-1, the J call TRBJ2-7; 7 bases match TRBD1. The V and J ends lost 5 bases and 0 bases, in that order; junction bases with no gene match: 10. The CDR3 covers 16 residues. The germline CDR1 and CDR2 sequences are SGHAT and FQDESV (reference sequence). The CDR3 is CASSTTGTATSYEQYF. The CDR3 bases are TGTGCCAGCAGCACCACGGGGACAGCAACCTCCTACGAGCAGTACTTC.

The CDR3 region has the DNA TGTGCCAGCAGTGACCGGACAGGGGGCGGCTACACCTTC. Encoded protein: CASSDRTGGGYTF. The chain has TRBV2 and TRBJ1-2; TRBD1 agrees at 11 bases. Per germline, CDR1 SNHLY and CDR2 FYNNEI. This CDR3 comprises 13 residues. After removal of 3 bases from V and 8 bases from J, the junction contained 2 bases not matched to a gene.

This clone appeared a single time. V and J are TRBV6-5 and TRBJ1-4; no reliable D call. The germline CDR1 and CDR2 sequences are MNHEY and SVGAGI. The CDR3 has 15 amino acids. The V and J ends lost 6 bases and 2 bases respectively, with 13 bases between them. The CDR3 region has the DNA TGTGCCAGCAGCTCCACAGCCTCCACTAATGAAAAACTGTTTTTT. Amino acids: CASSSTASTNEKLFF.

The gene calls are TRBV9 and TRBJ2-7, with D unclear. This CDR3 is 14 amino acids long. Germline-derived CDR1 and CDR2 are SGDLS and YYNGEE. The V and J ends lost 4 bases and 5 bases respectively, with 16 bases between them. In DNA, the CDR3 is TGTGCCAGCAGCAAAGCACCTGCGGTCAACGAGCAGTACTTC. This translates into CASSKAPAVNEQYF.

The rearrangement links TRBV7-9 to TRBJ1-2, with 8 nucleotides matching TRBD1. In germline, CDR1 is SEHNR, CDR2 FQNEAQ (reference sequence). V lost 3 bases and J lost 4; bases outside the gene matches: 10. This CDR3 is built from 16 residues. The CDR3 loop reads CASSLQPTGASYGYTF. CDR3 sequence (DNA): TGTGCCAGCAGCTTGCAACCGACAGGGGCTAGCTATGGCTACACCTTC.

The V gene is TRBV9, the J gene TRBJ2-7, with D perhaps TRBD2 (6 bases). CDR1 SGDLS and CDR2 YYNGEE come from the germline V gene. V lost 4 bases and J 2 bases, leaving 22 bases between the germline ends. This CDR3 has 17 residues. The CDR3 nucleotides are TGTGCCAGCAGCCCTCGAGGCACCCGGGACTCCACCTACGAGCAGTACTTC. This translates into CASSPRGTRDSTYEQYF.

In regard to this clone: Other DNA sequences in this sample translate to the same CDR3. The genes are TRBV9 and TRBJ1-1; D remains ambiguous. The germline V gene encodes CDR1 SGDLS and CDR2 YYNGEE. With 2 bases removed from V and 1 base from J, the gap between germline ends came to 6 bases. The CDR3 is 13 residues long. CDR3 in amino acids: CASSVLENTEAFF. The CDR3 bases are TGTGCCAGCAGCGTTTTAGAGAACACTGAAGCTTTCTTT.

As regards this clone: The same CDR3 arises from other DNA sequences in this sample as well. The V call is TRBV2, the J call TRBJ2-1, with 11 bases aligning to TRBD2. The CDR3 loop spans 15 amino acids. Germline CDR1 is SNHLY and CDR2 is FYNNEI. The junction had 15 bases not matched to a gene; V was cut back by 8 bases and J by 12 bases. The DNA of the CDR3 is TGTGCCAGCCACGAGGGGCTAGCGGGGGGCAAGGGGCAGTTCTTC. Protein product: CASHEGLAGGKGQFF.

The CDR3 bases are TGTGCCAGCAGCTCAGGACAGAAGTATGGCTACACCTTC. Protein product: CASSSGQKYGYTF. V is TRBV28 and J is TRBJ1-2; D possibly corresponds to TRBD1 (6 bases). Trimming stripped 6 bases from V and 5 bases from J, with 13 bases between. Germline-derived CDR1 and CDR2 are MDHEN and SYDVKM. The CDR3 covers 13 residues.

The J gene is TRBJ2-1, the V gene TRBV9; a weak D match, TRBD2 (6 bases). Germline loops: CDR1 SGDLS, CDR2 YYNGEE. V was pared by 4 bases and J by 8 bases, with 10 bases between. The CDR3 loop spans 12 amino acids. The CDR3 region has the DNA TGTGCCAGCAGCCAAGCGGGCCATGAGCAGTTCTTC. Its translation: CASSQAGHEQFF.

The CDR3 nucleotides are TGTGCCAGCAGTGCCATCGGGGAGGAAGAGACCCAGTACTTC. It translates to CASSAIGEEETQYF. The rearrangement links TRBV6-5 to TRBJ2-5; tentatively, D is TRBD2 (6 bases). The CDR3 has 14 residues. Germline lookup yields CDR1 MNHEY and CDR2 SVGAGI. The V end lost 5 bases, the J end lost 3 bases, and 13 bases lay between the germline ends.

The V call is TRBV7-6, the J call TRBJ2-1, with D possibly TRBD2 on 6 matching bases. Deletions cut 1 base from V and 0 bases from J, with 13 bases between. This CDR3 is built from 17 residues. Germline CDR1 and CDR2: SGHVS and FNYEAQ. The CDR3 DNA is TGTGCCAGCAGCTTAGTGGGCGGGGCTAGCTCCTACAATGAGCAGTTCTTC. Translation: CASSLVGGASSYNEQFF.

The J gene is TRBJ2-7, the V gene TRBV6-1, with D unresolved. The V gene lost 4 bases and the J gene lost 0 bases, with 10 bases spanning the gap. CDR1 and CDR2 from the germline V gene are MNHNS and SASEGT. The CDR3 is 14 amino acids. Here the CDR3 DNA reads TGTGCCAGCAGTGGGCTTACCAGCTCCTACGAGCAGTACTTC. This sequence encodes CASSGLTSSYEQYF.

V gene TRBV6-4 combines with J gene TRBJ1-1; tentative D call: TRBD1 (6 bases). CDR3 size: 13 residues. Germline CDR1 MRHNA, CDR2 SNTAGT. V lost 5 bases and J lost 3, with 10 bases in between. CDR3 protein: CASSLYRDTEAFF. The CDR3 nucleotides are TGTGCCAGCAGTCTGTACAGGGACACTGAAGCTTTCTTT.

The chain has TRBV5-4 and TRBJ1-1; no clear D. V was trimmed by 5 bases and J by 0 bases, leaving 11 bases between them. CDR1 is SGHNT and CDR2 is YYREEE in the germline V gene (reference sequence). This CDR3 is 14 amino acids long. DNA for the CDR3: TGTGCCAGCAGGGAGGAACAGTTGAACACTGAAGCTTTCTTT. Residues: CASREEQLNTEAFF.

The J gene is TRBJ2-7, the V gene TRBV23-1; 9 bases map to TRBD1. TRBV23-1 is classed as an ORF, of uncertain function. The V gene end was trimmed by 3 bases and the J gene end by 3 bases; junction bases not matched to a gene: 18. CDR3 length: 19 amino acids. CDR3 coding DNA: TGCGCCAGCAGTCATCAATCGTGGGGACAGGGTAGGGTATACTACGAGCAGTACTTC. Amino acid sequence: CASSHQSWGQGRVYYEQYF.

In its sample, this clone was seen a few times. The genes are TRBV4-2 and TRBJ2-1; 8 nucleotides match TRBD2. Germline V CDR1 and CDR2: LGHNA, YNFKEQ. The CDR3 loop spans 15 amino acids. After removal of 2 bases from V and 5 bases from J, the junction contained 5 bases not matched to a gene. The CDR3 region has the DNA TGTGCCAGCAGCCAATCGCGGGGGGCGCACAATGAGCAGTTCTTC. Translated: CASSQSRGAHNEQFF.

The chain carries TRBV5-1 and TRBJ1-1; no reliable D call. Trimming removed 0 bases from V and 9 bases from J, with 12 bases in between. Germline V gives CDR1 SGHRS, CDR2 YFSETQ. The CDR3 loop spans 13 amino acids. The CDR3 nucleotides are TGCGCCAGCAGCTTGGAGGATGGGGAGAAAGCTTTCTTT. Protein: CASSLEDGEKAFF.

This chain joins TRBV5-4 and TRBJ1-2; weak D call: TRBD1 (5 bases). From germline, CDR1 is SGHNT and CDR2 YYREEE (reference sequence). V gave up 6 bases and J gave up 4 bases, with 10 bases separating them. The CDR3 extends over 12 amino acids. For the CDR3, the DNA is TGTGCCAGCAAGGGGCTTGGCTATGGCTACACCTTC. This encodes CASKGLGYGYTF.

This clone was recorded once. The gene calls are TRBV7-6 and TRBJ1-2; D unresolved. Per germline, CDR1 SGHVS and CDR2 FNYEAQ. V gave up 4 bases and J gave up 7 bases, with 16 bases separating them. The CDR3 spans 14 residues. The CDR3 is CASSSLPASGGYTF. CDR3 in DNA: TGTGCCAGCAGCTCCCTCCCCGCCAGTGGTGGCTACACCTTC.

The genes are TRBV6-5 and TRBJ1-5; no clear D gene. Per the germline V gene, CDR1 is MNHEY and CDR2 is SVGAGI. This CDR3 is 13 amino acids long. Trimming removed 6 bases from V and 5 bases from J, with 11 bases in between. CDR3 loop: CASRERPYQPQHF. The CDR3 DNA sequence: TGTGCCAGCAGGGAGCGGCCGTATCAGCCCCAGCATTTT.

The chain employs TRBV15 and TRBJ2-7; TRBD1 agrees at 7 bases. There are 17 residues in the CDR3. From germline, CDR1 is LNHNV and CDR2 YYDKDF (reference sequence). J lost 3 bases, V lost 0 bases, and 11 bases had no gene match. The CDR3 spells CATSRDLGPGTVYEQYF. The DNA for the CDR3 is TGTGCCACCAGCAGAGATTTGGGCCCTGGGACAGTCTACGAGCAGTACTTC.

This rearrangement joins TRBV5-5 to TRBJ2-7; 8 bases fit TRBD2. This CDR3 is 15 amino acids long. Germline assignment: CDR1 SGHKS and CDR2 YYEKEE (reference sequence). Trimming took 4 bases from V and 3 from J; bases not matched to a gene: 9. In DNA form, the CDR3 reads TGTGCCAGCAGCGCAGTCGGGGGGGAAAGCTACGAGCAGTACTTC. This translates into CASSAVGGESYEQYF. Looking up the rest from reference TRBV5-5 and TRBJ2-7 gives the full variable domain: DAGVTQSPTHLIKTRGQQVTLRCSPISGHKSVSWYQQVLGQGPQFIFQYYEKEERGRGNFPDRFSARQFPNYSSELNVNALLLGDSALYLCASSAVGGESYEQYFGPGTRLTVT.

This chain links TRBV27 with TRBJ2-1; D unresolved. The germline CDR1 and CDR2 sequences are MNHEY and SMNVEV (reference sequence). The CDR3 consists of 11 residues. V lost 6 bases and J 8 bases, leaving 8 bases between the germline ends. CDR3 region: CASRSRDEQFF. CDR3 bases: TGTGCCAGCAGATCACGGGATGAGCAGTTCTTC.

This chain joins TRBV28 and TRBJ1-2, with D perhaps TRBD1 (6 bases). With 6 bases removed from V and 5 bases from J, the gap between germline ends came to 13 bases. CDR1 is MDHEN and CDR2 is SYDVKM in the germline V gene. This CDR3 contains 13 residues. In DNA, the CDR3 is TGTGCCAGCAGCAACTGGGGGCAATATGGCTACACCTTC. It encodes CASSNWGQYGYTF.

The chain employs TRBV6-5 and TRBJ2-5, with D possibly TRBD1 on 6 matching bases. Per germline, CDR1 MNHEY and CDR2 SVGAGI. V was clipped by 6 bases and J by 11 bases, with 22 bases between them. The CDR3 is made up of 14 amino acids. Here the CDR3 reads CASRYRRDKGPQYF. The DNA for the CDR3 is TGTGCCAGCAGGTACCGCCGGGACAAGGGCCCGCAGTACTTC.